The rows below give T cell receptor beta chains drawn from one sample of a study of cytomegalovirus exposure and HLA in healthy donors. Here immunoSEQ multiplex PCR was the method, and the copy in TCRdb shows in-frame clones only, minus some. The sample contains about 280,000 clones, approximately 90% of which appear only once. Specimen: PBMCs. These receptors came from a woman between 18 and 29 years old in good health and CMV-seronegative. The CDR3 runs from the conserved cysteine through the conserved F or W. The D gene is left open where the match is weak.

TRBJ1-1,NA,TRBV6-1,CASLRGANTEAFF,TGTGCCAGCCTACGGGGGGCGAACACTGAAGCTTTCTTT
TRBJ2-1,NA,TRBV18,CASSPQGSSSYNEQFF,TGTGCCAGCTCACCCCAGGGATCCAGCTCCTACAATGAGCAGTTCTTC
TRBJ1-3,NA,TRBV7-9,CASNIGISGNTIYF,TGTGCCAGCAACATCGGGATCTCTGGAAACACCATATATTTT
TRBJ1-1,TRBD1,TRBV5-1,CASSLTGGQGTEAFF,TGCGCCAGCAGCCTTACAGGGGGCCAGGGCACTGAAGCTTTCTTT
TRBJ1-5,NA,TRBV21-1,CATQDHQGIRGDNQPQHF,TGTGCCACTCAGGACCATCAGGGTATCCGTGGAGACAATCAGCCCCAGCATTTT
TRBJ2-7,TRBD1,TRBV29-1,CSVEEQGAREQYF,TGCAGCGTTGAAGAACAGGGGGCAAGGGAGCAGTACTTC
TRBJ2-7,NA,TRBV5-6,CASSLVQGYEQYF,TGTGCCAGCAGCTTGGTCCAGGGCTACGAGCAGTACTTC
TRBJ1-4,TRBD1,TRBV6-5,CASSEGTGTEKLFF,TGTGCCAGCAGTGAAGGGACAGGGACGGAAAAACTGTTTTTT
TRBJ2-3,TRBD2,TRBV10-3,CAIGDSGQLDTQYF,TGTGCCATCGGTGATAGCGGGCAGCTAGATACGCAGTATTTT
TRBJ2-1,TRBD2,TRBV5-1,CASSPTSGGYNEQFF,TGCGCCAGCAGCCCTACTAGCGGGGGGTACAATGAGCAGTTCTTC
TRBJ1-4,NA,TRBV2,CASRLRGGRNEKLFF,TGTGCCAGCAGACTGAGGGGGGGCCGTAATGAAAAACTGTTTTTT
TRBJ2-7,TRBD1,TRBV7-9,CASSPPGGTGAYEQYF,TGTGCCAGCAGCCCTCCCGGAGGGACAGGGGCCTACGAGCAGTACTTC
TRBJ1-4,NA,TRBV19,CASSGVTAATNEKLFF,TGTGCCAGTAGTGGGGTGACAGCAGCAACTAATGAAAAACTGTTTTTT
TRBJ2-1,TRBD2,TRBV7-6,CASRMTSASSYNEQFF,TGTGCCAGCAGAATGACTAGCGCAAGCTCCTACAATGAGCAGTTCTTC
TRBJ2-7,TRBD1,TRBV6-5,CASSYRGRLDEQYF,TGTGCCAGCAGTTACAGGGGGCGCCTAGACGAGCAGTACTTC